Listed below are T cell receptor beta chains from one sample, sequenced in a study of blood T cells in healthy people across ages. TCRdb re-called the 5' RACE reads through MiXCR, storing one row per CDR3 protein. The sample records more than 700,000 distinct CDR3 sequences, roughly 50% being singletons. The sequencing input was blood. Receptors were obtained from a man aged 80 or over in good health. Each CDR3 is given without its conserved first and last residue.

v_gene: TRBV28; j_gene: TRBJ2-7; CDR3aa: ASSLSTILAEQY
v_gene: TRBV20-1; j_gene: TRBJ2-1; CDR3aa: SQTSVYNEQF
v_gene: TRBV11-2; j_gene: TRBJ2-7; CDR3aa: ASSLVWGGLAGAEQY
v_gene: TRBV12-3/TRBV12-4; j_gene: TRBJ2-1; CDR3aa: ASSLGGLAVYNEQF
v_gene: TRBV10-3; j_gene: TRBJ2-1; CDR3aa: AISERQGYNEQF
v_gene: TRBV15; j_gene: TRBJ2-1; CDR3aa: ATSRAAPRSYNEQF
v_gene: TRBV5-1; j_gene: TRBJ2-1; CDR3aa: ASSLPLQGLYNEQF
v_gene: TRBV3-1; j_gene: NA; CDR3aa: ASSQDRGDEQY
v_gene: TRBV7-2; j_gene: TRBJ1-2; CDR3aa: ASSLVVYGYT
v_gene: TRBV6-1; j_gene: TRBJ1-6; CDR3aa: ASSARGQTTNSSLH
v_gene: TRBV5-1; j_gene: TRBJ1-4; CDR3aa: ASSDGTGDEKLF